Reported below is one T cell receptor beta chain. Distinct nucleotide sequences in the sample also encode this CDR3. This sample is part of a study of blood T cell repertoires in COVID-19. This CDR3 contains 16 residues. J gave up 0 bases and V 6 bases, and 7 bases lay outside the gene matches. Germline V gene data show CDR1 as MNHNY and CDR2 as SVGAGI (reference sequence). Seattle's cohort entered during active infection and was followed longitudinally. In the study's own analysis: Counts of nucleated cells, estimated from reference gene primer amplification, were obtained. Sequencing was performed with immunoSEQ multiplex PCR; in TCRdb, only in-frame clones are kept and a portion is missing. That table is the source of V, J and clone size, and D and trimming were worked out from the DNA. The data hold hundreds of thousands of clones, with roughly 81% observed a single time.

Source material: peripheral blood. The source is a woman older than 75 with COVID-19, enrolled during active disease. The rearrangement links TRBV6-6 to TRBJ1-4; 7 positions agree with TRBD1. The CDR3 nucleotides read TGTGCCAGCAGCCCGACAGGGAGAGCAACTAATGAAAAACTGTTTTTT. Protein product: CASSPTGRATNEKLFF.